This TCR beta chain was retrieved from a study of T cell responses to AZD1222 COVID-19 vaccine. Findings and limits, study-wide: Most donors were white British, females outnumbered males, and clonal diversity was possibly underestimated. After two AZD1222 doses, spike-specific TCR breadth and depth rose versus day 0. Among AZD1222 vaccinees, only six or seven were seropositive at baseline.

Germline loops: CDR1 SGHRS, CDR2 YFSETQ. V lost 1 base and J lost 1; bases outside the gene matches: 12. The CDR3 contains 18 residues. The table lists this clone with a count of one. Antigen: not known. TCRdb keeps only in-frame clones here, not all; method: immunoSEQ multiplex PCR. The sample lists about 200,000 clones, 85% to 95% seen once, with over 1% in the top ten. This sequence joins TRBV5-1 and TRBJ1-1, with 8 positions matching TRBD1. This sequence was found in an adult in good health. This material consisted of peripheral blood, taken on day 0 of AZD1222 vaccination. As DNA, the CDR3 is TGCGCCAGCAGCTTGAGATCTGGACAGGGAGTCGGGAACACTGAAGCTTTCTTT. This translates into CASSLRSGQGVGNTEAFF.